One sample yielded the 3 T cell receptor beta chains listed below, sequenced in a study of T-cell memory formation after mild COVID-19. TCRdb reanalysed the 5' RACE reads using MiXCR and keeps one entry per CDR3 protein. The sample has nearly 110,000 distinct CDR3 sequences; around 12% are singletons. Sequencing input: PBMCs or a T cell subset sorted from them (not recorded which). Receptors were obtained from an adult woman who had mild COVID-19 (a few samples of this study predate the infection). Cell type and time point are not known.

As to this clonotype: A read error may produce the germline difference seen at one junction end. The chain is built from TRBV27 and TRBJ1-6; D remains ambiguous. The CDR3 loop spans 15 amino acids. Germline V gene lookup returns CDR1 MNHEY and CDR2 SMNVEV (reference sequence). CDR3 DNA: TGTGCCAGCAGTTTATATGCCGTGTTTAATTCCCCCCTCCACTTT. This gives the protein CASSLYAVFNSPLHF.

The chain uses TRBV7-2 and TRBJ2-6; no clear D. V was pared by 1 base and J by 2 bases, with 6 bases between. Germline assignment: CDR1 SGHTA and CDR2 FQGNSA. This CDR3 has 15 residues. Here the CDR3 DNA reads TGTGCCAGCAGCTTAGATCCAACTGGGGCCAACGTCCTGACTTTC. Translation gives CASSLDPTGANVLTF. The entire variable domain, with the rest obtained from reference TRBV7-2 and TRBJ2-6, is as follows: GAGVSQSPSNKVTEKGKDVELRCDPISGHTALYWYRQSLGQGLEFLIYFQGNSAPDKSGLPSDRFSAERTGGSVSTLTIQRTQQEDSAVYLCASSLDPTGANVLTFGAGSRLTVL.

CDR3 in amino acids: CASSQDRDRGAFQETQYF. The CDR3 DNA reads as TGTGCCAGCAGCCAAGATAGGGATAGGGGAGCGTTCCAAGAGACCCAGTACTTC. The rearrangement uses TRBV4-2 and TRBJ2-5; D may match TRBD1 or TRBD2 (5 bases each). The CDR3 has 18 residues. V lost 0 bases and J 1 base, leaving 18 bases between the germline ends. In germline, CDR1 is LGHNA, CDR2 YNFKEQ.